This record looks at one TCR beta chain sequence and its context. These data come from a study of blood T cell repertoires in COVID-19. Study background: Some COVID-19 samples were acute and others convalescent; all came from the United States, Italy and Spain. T cells, B-cell-depleted T cells, or PBMCs provided the cDNA or gDNA that served as material.

The study drew participants aged roughly 18 to 95 years from some 23 US areas. Categorization into cohorts depended on clinical history that participants reported. Clones were sequenced by immunoSEQ multiplex PCR, and TCRdb holds only the in-frame ones, with some missing. The top ten hold 3.5% to 4.5% of the sample, which has hundreds of thousands of clones, 75% to 85% seen once. Germline V CDR1 and CDR2: MDHEN, SYDVKM. V dropped 4 bases and J dropped 9; count of bases not matched to a gene: 11. The CDR3 totals 17 residues. The sequenced sample was PBMCs or T cells enriched from blood (not recorded which). The rearrangement links TRBV28 to TRBJ1-6; 11 bases align to TRBD1. This sequence was found in a man under 40 with acute COVID-19. The CDR3 DNA reads as TGTGCCAGCAGTTCAATAACCTCGGGACAGGGGGGTTCACCCCTCCACTTT. It translates to CASSSITSGQGGSPLHF.